The rows below give T cell receptor beta chains drawn from one sample of a study of OX40 agonist ivuxolimab in advanced cancers. Assay: immunoSEQ multiplex PCR; the TCRdb copy retains only in-frame clones and omits some. The table shows 35,000 to 40,000 clones, with about 88% occurring only once. The material sequenced was CD4+ or CD8+ T cells sorted from blood, taken in a trial of the OX40 agonist ivuxolimab. All receptors come from an adult with an advanced solid tumor such as melanoma, head and neck, liver or kidney cancer. The CDR3 runs from the conserved cysteine through the conserved F or W. Each record gives: J gene, D gene, V gene, clone size, CDR3 DNA, CDR3 protein. D genes are given only for firm matches. Size values are once, few and many counts, or a class for expanded clones, and some rows have none.

TRBJ2-3,.,TRBV4-3,.,TGCGCCAGCAGCCAAGAGACGGGGGGCCGGGCAGATACGCAGTATTTT,CASSQETGGRADTQYF
TRBJ1-4,.,TRBV23-1,.,TGCGCCAGCTACGTGCGGGGTAAGGAAAAACTGTTTTTT,CASYVRGKEKLFF
TRBJ1-2,TRBD1,TRBV19,.,TGTGCCAGTAGGAAAGGGGGAACAGGGGACTATGGCTACACCTTC,CASRKGGTGDYGYTF
TRBJ2-7,.,TRBV5-1,.,TGCGCCAGCAGCGAGGACTACGAGCAGTACTTC,CASSEDYEQYF
TRBJ2-3,.,TRBV7-3,.,TGTGCCAGCAGCTTAACCGGAACAGATACGCAGTATTTT,CASSLTGTDTQYF
TRBJ1-6,TRBD1,TRBV2,few,TGTGCCAGCAAGCTGGACAGGACTAATTCACCCCTCCACTTT,CASKLDRTNSPLHF
TRBJ2-5,.,TRBV23-1,few,TGCGCCAGCAGTCATCCGCTAGGGGGTTACCGAGAGACCCAGTACTTC,CASSHPLGGYRETQYF
TRBJ1-6,TRBD1,TRBV7-9,.,TGTGCCAGCAGCCCGGGACAGGGGCCCGATAGGGATTCACCCCTCCACTTT,CASSPGQGPDRDSPLHF
TRBJ1-2,TRBD1,TRBV5-4,.,TGTGCCAGCAGCTCGGGACAGCCAGCTTATGGCTACACCTTC,CASSSGQPAYGYTF
TRBJ2-3,.,TRBV6-6,.,TGTGCCAGCAGTTACCAGGCGGGGCCCCAGGATACGCAGTATTTT,CASSYQAGPQDTQYF
TRBJ1-3,TRBD1,TRBV10-3,.,TGTGCCATCAGCGCAGGGGGCAATGGAAACACCATATATTTT,CAISAGGNGNTIYF
TRBJ2-5,.,TRBV7-6,once,TGTGCCAGCAGCTTACCGTCGGTGTTGGAGACCCAGTACTTC,CASSLPSVLETQYF
TRBJ2-3,.,TRBV5-1,.,TGCGCCAGCAGCTGGCGGGGTGGGGCAATAAGCACAGATACGCAGTATTTT,CASSWRGGAISTDTQYF
TRBJ2-7,.,TRBV6-1,.,TGTGCCAGCGGGACGGGGGGCTTATCCTACGAGCAGTACTTC,CASGTGGLSYEQYF
TRBJ2-2,TRBD2,TRBV9,.,TGTGCCAGCAGCGGCGGACTAGATTGGGGTGCCGGGGAGCTGTTTTTT,CASSGGLDWGAGELFF
TRBJ2-1,TRBD2,TRBV19,.,TGTGCCAGTAGCACCGGGACTAGCGGGGGCCTTTCCTACAATGAGCAGTTCTTC,CASSTGTSGGLSYNEQFF
TRBJ1-2,.,TRBV5-1,.,TGCGCCAGCAGCTTGGAAGGGAGAGTTCGAGGCTACACCTTC,CASSLEGRVRGYTF
TRBJ1-3,.,TRBV5-1,once,TGCGCCAGCAGCTTGCCCGACAGCTCTGGAAACACCATATATTTT,CASSLPDSSGNTIYF
TRBJ1-6,TRBD1,TRBV9,.,TGTGCCAGCAGCGTAGGAGCAGGGGGATATAATTCACCCCTCCACTTT,CASSVGAGGYNSPLHF
TRBJ2-5,TRBD1,TRBV5-8,once,TGTGCCAGCAGCAGGGGGACAGGGGGCCTGGAGACCCAGTACTTC,CASSRGTGGLETQYF
TRBJ2-2,TRBD1,TRBV10-3,.,TGTGCCATCAGTGAGTCGACAGGGTACACCGGGGAGCTGTTTTTT,CAISESTGYTGELFF
TRBJ1-2,.,TRBV29-1,.,TGCAGCGTTGTAGGGGTCAGGGGCTACACCTTC,CSVVGVRGYTF